This paragraph covers one TCR delta chain sequence. Its target is not known. The data originate from a study of Vδ1+ human thymocytes. General study points: In the thymus, TRG and TRD repertoires looked highly polyclonal with Gaussian CDR3 lengths. Unlike peripheral blood Vdelta1+ controls, thymic delta-chain sequences included around 21% Vdelta2 and few Vdelta3.

Between the trimmed V and J ends, which lost 4 bases and 0 bases, there was a span of 21 bases. CDR1 TSWWSYY and CDR2 QGS come from the germline V gene. The CDR3 spans 18 residues. The sorted cells were CD3+ Vdelta1+ Vdelta2- thymocytes from alphabeta-depleted thymus. RNA was extracted from the cells and then reverse transcribed. Pooled V-gene forward primers with one constant-region reverse primer generated the CDR3 amplicons by multiplex PCR. With CATT, TCRdb re-called clones from the multiplex PCR reads. The data contain about 75,000 delta-chain clones, 30% to 45% of them singletons. The gene calls are TRDV1 and TRDJ1, with D unresolved. The clonotype comes from a boy under three years old who had congenital heart surgery. The material sequenced was Vdelta1+ gamma-delta thymocytes from the thymus. Regarding subset: FACS-sorted CD3+ TCRalphabeta- TCRVdelta1+ TCRVdelta2- thymocytes. This chain's CDR3 is CALGAVGRKKAYTDKLIF. The CDR3 DNA is TGTGCTCTTGGGGCCGTTGGGCGGAAAAAAGCCTACACCGATAAACTCATCTTT.